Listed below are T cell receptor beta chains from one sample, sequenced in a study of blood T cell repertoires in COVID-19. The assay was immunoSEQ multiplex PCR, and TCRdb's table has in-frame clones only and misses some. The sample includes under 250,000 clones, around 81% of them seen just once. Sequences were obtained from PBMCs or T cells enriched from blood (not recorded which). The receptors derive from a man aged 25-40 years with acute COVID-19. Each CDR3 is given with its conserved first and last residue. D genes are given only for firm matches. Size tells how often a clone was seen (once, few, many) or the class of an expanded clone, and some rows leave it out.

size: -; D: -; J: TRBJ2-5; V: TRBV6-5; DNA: TGTGCCAGCAGTCCCGGGACGGAGGGGACCCAGTACTTC; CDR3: CASSPGTEGTQYF
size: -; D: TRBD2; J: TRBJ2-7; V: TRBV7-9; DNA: TGTGCCAGCAGCTTAGCAGGGCGGGGGGAGCAGTACTTC; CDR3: CASSLAGRGEQYF
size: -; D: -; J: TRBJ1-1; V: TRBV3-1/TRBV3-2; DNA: TGTGCCAGCTACGCAGGGATGAACACTGAAGCTTTCTTT; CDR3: CASYAGMNTEAFF
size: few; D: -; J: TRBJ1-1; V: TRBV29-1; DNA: TGCAGCGTGAGGACAGCAATACACACTGAAGCTTTCTTT; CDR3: CSVRTAIHTEAFF
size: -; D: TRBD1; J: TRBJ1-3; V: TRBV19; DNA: TGTGCCAGTACCATGAGAGGGACAGGAAACTTCTTCTCTGGAAACACCATATATTTT; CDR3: CASTMRGTGNFFSGNTIYF
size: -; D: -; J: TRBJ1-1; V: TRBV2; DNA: TGTGCCAGCAGTGTAGACAGCAACACTGAAGCTTTCTTT; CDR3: CASSVDSNTEAFF
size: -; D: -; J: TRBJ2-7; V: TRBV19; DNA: TGTGCCAGTAGTATCCACAAGCGAGGTGAGACCCCTCACTACGAGCAGTACTTC; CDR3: CASSIHKRGETPHYEQYF
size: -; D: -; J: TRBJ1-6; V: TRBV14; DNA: TGTGCCAGCAGCCAAGTCCGGAGGCCCCTCCACTTT; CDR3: CASSQVRRPLHF
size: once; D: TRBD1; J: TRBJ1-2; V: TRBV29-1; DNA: TGCAGCGTCGGTAGACAGGGGGGCGATGGCTACACCTTC; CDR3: CSVGRQGGDGYTF
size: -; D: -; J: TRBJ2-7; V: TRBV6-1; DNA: TGTGCCAGCAGTGATACGGGACAGTACTTC; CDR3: CASSDTGQYF
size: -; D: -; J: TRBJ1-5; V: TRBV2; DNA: TGTGCCAGCAGGGGACAAGGTAATCAGCCCCAGCATTTT; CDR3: CASRGQGNQPQHF
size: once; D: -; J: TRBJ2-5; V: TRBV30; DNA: TGTGCCTGGAGTACTGCCTCCTATATGTTGAGCCAGTACTTC; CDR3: CAWSTASYMLSQYF
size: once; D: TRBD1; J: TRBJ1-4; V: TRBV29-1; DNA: TGCAGCGTGAAGTCAGGGGGGAATGAAAAACTGTTTTTT; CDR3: CSVKSGGNEKLFF
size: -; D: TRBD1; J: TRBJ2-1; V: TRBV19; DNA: TGTGCCAGTAGTATCCCTTTGGACAGGGTGGGGTACAATGAGCAGTTCTTC; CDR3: CASSIPLDRVGYNEQFF
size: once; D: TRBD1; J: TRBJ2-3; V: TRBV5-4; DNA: TGTGCCAGCAGCCGGGACAGGGGTAGCGCAGATACGCAGTATTTT; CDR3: CASSRDRGSADTQYF
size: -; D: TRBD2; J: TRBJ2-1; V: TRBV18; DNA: TGTGCCAGCTCACCATCCAGCGGGGGCGCAAAAAGGAACAATGAGCAGTTCTTC; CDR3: CASSPSSGGAKRNNEQFF
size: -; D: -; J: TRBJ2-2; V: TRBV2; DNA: TGTGCCAGCGGGCTTTTATGGGAGCTGTTTTTT; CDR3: CASGLLWELFF
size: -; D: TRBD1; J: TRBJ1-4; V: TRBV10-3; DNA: TGTGCCATAAGCGTCGGCTTACAGGGGACTAATGAAAAACTGTTTTTT; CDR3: CAISVGLQGTNEKLFF
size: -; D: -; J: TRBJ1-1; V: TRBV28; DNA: TGTGCCAGCGGGCCATTGAACACTGAAGCTTTCTTT; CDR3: CASGPLNTEAFF
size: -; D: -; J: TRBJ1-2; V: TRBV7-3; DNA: TGTGCCAGCAGCGCACAAGAGGATAGATGGGGCTACACCTTC; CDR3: CASSAQEDRWGYTF
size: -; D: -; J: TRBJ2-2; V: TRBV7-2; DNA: TGTGCCAGCAGCGCTACAGGGACGGTCGGGGAGCTGTTTTTT; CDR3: CASSATGTVGELFF
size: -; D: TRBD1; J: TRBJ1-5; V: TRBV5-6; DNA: TGTGCCAGCAGCCGTACAGGGGGCAACAATCAGCCCCAGCATTTT; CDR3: CASSRTGGNNQPQHF
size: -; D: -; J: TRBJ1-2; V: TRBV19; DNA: TGTGCCAGTACCTATATTCCCAGGAACGGCTACACCTTC; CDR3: CASTYIPRNGYTF
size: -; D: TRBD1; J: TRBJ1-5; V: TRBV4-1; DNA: TGCGCCAGCAGCCGGACAGGGGGTAATCAGCCCCAGCATTTT; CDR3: CASSRTGGNQPQHF
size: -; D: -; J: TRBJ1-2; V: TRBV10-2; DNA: TGCGCCAGCAGTGAGGACAGGTTAGGCTACACCTTC; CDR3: CASSEDRLGYTF
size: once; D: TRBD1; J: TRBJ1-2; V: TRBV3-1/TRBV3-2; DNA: TGTGCCAGCAGGGACGCAGGACAGGGAGCGGGCTACACCTTC; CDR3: CASRDAGQGAGYTF
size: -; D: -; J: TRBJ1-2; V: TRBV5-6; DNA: TGTGCCAGCAGCCATCGCCTCCGGGAGGGCTACACCTTC; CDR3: CASSHRLREGYTF
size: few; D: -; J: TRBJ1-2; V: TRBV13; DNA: TGTGCCAGCATAAGAGCAGGGCCCCACGAAGACTATGGCTACACCTTC; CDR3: CASIRAGPHEDYGYTF
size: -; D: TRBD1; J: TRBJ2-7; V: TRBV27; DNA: TGTGCCAGCACCCCCGGAGGGTTCCGGGACAGGCTTACCTACGAGCAGTACTTC; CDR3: CASTPGGFRDRLTYEQYF
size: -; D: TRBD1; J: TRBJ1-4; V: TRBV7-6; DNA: TGTGCCAGCAGCAAACCGACAGGGGGCAATGAAAAACTGTTTTTT; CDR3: CASSKPTGGNEKLFF
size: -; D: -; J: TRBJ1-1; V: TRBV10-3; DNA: TGTGCCATCAGTGACCCCAGGGAGGCTGAAGCTTTCTTT; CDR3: CAISDPREAEAFF
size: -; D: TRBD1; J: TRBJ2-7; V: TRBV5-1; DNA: TGCGCCAGCAGCCAGCGGGAAAAGGACAGGGGGCACGAGCAGTACTTC; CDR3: CASSQREKDRGHEQYF
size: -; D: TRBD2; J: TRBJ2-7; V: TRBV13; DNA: TGTGCCAGCAGCCATAGCGGGGGCTCATACTACGAGCAGTACTTC; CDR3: CASSHSGGSYYEQYF
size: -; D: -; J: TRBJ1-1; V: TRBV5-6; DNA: TGTGCCAGCAGCCGGGGGGCCTTCGGGAACACTGAAGCTTTCTTT; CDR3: CASSRGAFGNTEAFF
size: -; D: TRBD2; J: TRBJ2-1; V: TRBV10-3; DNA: TGTGCCATCAGTGAGTCGCGAGGGACTACTTACAATGAGCAGTTCTTC; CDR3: CAISESRGTTYNEQFF
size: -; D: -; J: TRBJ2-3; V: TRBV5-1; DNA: TGCGCCAGCAGCTTGTGGGCAGGGGTTGCAGATACGCAGTATTTT; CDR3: CASSLWAGVADTQYF
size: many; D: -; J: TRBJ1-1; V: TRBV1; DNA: TGCACAAGAGGCAGGGCGACCAACACTGAAGCTTTCTTT; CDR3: CTRGRATNTEAFF
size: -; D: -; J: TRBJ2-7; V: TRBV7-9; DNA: TGTGCCAGCAGCTTGTCAGGGGATACATACGAGCAGTACTTC; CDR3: CASSLSGDTYEQYF
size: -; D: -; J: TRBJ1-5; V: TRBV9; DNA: TGTGCCAGCAGCCCTCACAATCCCCGCCGACAGGCCAATCAGCCCCAGCATTTT; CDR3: CASSPHNPRRQANQPQHF